This T cell receptor beta chain appears in the sequencing data of a study of T-cell reconstitution after alpha-beta-depleted transplantation in children. Germline V gene lookup returns CDR1 SGHAT and CDR2 FQNNGV. The CDR3 runs to 14 residues. Trimming stripped 4 bases from V and 1 base from J, with 7 bases between. This clonotype was recorded only once. Construction of the TCRbeta library involved unique molecular identifiers. One entry per CDR3 protein, called by TCRdb with MiXCR from the PCR reads. The table has hundreds of thousands of distinct CDR3 sequences, roughly 17% seen once; the top ten hold 0.8% to 1.1%.

The sample here was PBMCs from the stem cell graft donor, taken from the stem cell graft. This sequence joins TRBV11-2 and TRBJ2-2; D gene ambiguous. This receptor was taken from a human donor who donated a stem cell graft to a child with acute myeloid leukemia. In DNA form, the CDR3 reads TGTGCCAGCAGCTCGACGAAGAACACCGGGGAGCTGTTTTTT. Translating gives CASSSTKNTGELFF.